The 17 T cell receptor beta chains in this list originate from one sample, sequenced in a study of blood T cell repertoires in COVID-19. Only in-frame clones appear in the TCRdb table, and some are missing; sequencing was by immunoSEQ multiplex PCR. The sample carries some 170,000 clones, about 83% recorded once. The sequenced sample consisted of peripheral blood. The receptor source for this set is a man between 60 and 75 years old with acute or convalescent COVID-19.

V and J are TRBV27 and TRBJ2-2, with 9 bases fitting TRBD2. CDR3 length: 15 residues. J gave up 1 base and V 6 bases, and 3 bases lay outside the gene matches. CDR1 MNHEY and CDR2 SMNVEV come from the germline V gene (reference sequence). The CDR3 DNA reads as TGTGCCAGCAGAAATAGCGGGGGGAACACCGGGGAGCTGTTTTTT. The encoded protein is CASRNSGGNTGELFF.

The CDR3 here is CASSLTQTGELFF. The CDR3 DNA sequence: TGTGCCAGCAGCTTAACTCAAACCGGGGAGCTGTTTTTT. The chain carries TRBV11-2 and TRBJ2-2; no firm D call. There are 13 residues in the CDR3. CDR1 is SGHAT, CDR2 FQNNGV, per germline. Trimming took 2 bases from V and 5 from J, leaving 6 bases between them.

CDR3 sequence: CASSESPSGGSYNEQFF. The CDR3 DNA sequence: TGCGCCAGCAGTGAGTCGCCTAGCGGGGGTTCGTACAATGAGCAGTTCTTC. V gene TRBV10-1 combines with J gene TRBJ2-1, with 10 bases matching TRBD2. The germline CDR1 and CDR2 sequences are WNHNN and SYGVQD (reference sequence). The ends lost 0 bases at V and 4 bases at J; junction bases unmatched: 6. CDR3 length: 17 amino acids.

Remarks on this clone: A much larger clone sits a single nucleotide away, making a read error possible. The V and J genes are TRBV6-5 and TRBJ1-1; D uncertain. V gave up 0 bases and J gave up 0 bases, with 5 bases separating them. Per germline, CDR1 MNHEY and CDR2 SVGAGI. This CDR3 region has 14 residues. The CDR3 sequence is CASSYSRLNTEAFF. DNA for the CDR3: TGTGCCAGCAGTTACTCGAGGCTGAACACTGAAGCTTTCTTT.

The chain recombines TRBV2 with TRBJ1-1; D gene unclear. CDR1 and CDR2 from the germline V gene are SNHLY and FYNNEI. The CDR3 loop spans 13 amino acids. The V gene lost 8 bases and the J gene lost 7 bases, with 17 bases spanning the gap. CDR3 protein: CASERTQKNEAFF. In nucleotides, the CDR3 is TGTGCCAGCGAGAGAACCCAAAAGAATGAAGCTTTCTTT.

V is TRBV5-4 and J is TRBJ1-1, with no clear D. Trimming removed 4 bases at V and 11 bases at J, with 18 bases between. The CDR3 has 13 residues. The V gene's germline CDR1 is SGHNT and CDR2 YYREEE (reference sequence). DNA for the CDR3: TGTGCCAGCAGCCTAACGGACGGCTCGGGGGCTTTCTTT. As protein: CASSLTDGSGAFF.

The rearrangement links TRBV7-9 to TRBJ2-7, with TRBD1 matching over 9 bases. V dropped 5 bases and J dropped 2; count of bases not matched to a gene: 10. The CDR3 sequence is 16 residues long. CDR1 is SEHNR and CDR2 is FQNEAQ in the germline V gene (reference sequence). CDR3 amino acids: CASSPVGGQGTYEQYF. CDR3 coding DNA: TGTGCCAGCAGCCCCGTCGGGGGACAGGGCACCTACGAGCAGTACTTC.

This sequence joins TRBV5-4 and TRBJ1-1, with 9 bases that match TRBD1. The junction had 7 bases not matched to a gene; V was cut back by 0 bases and J by 1 base. This CDR3 comprises 17 residues. Germline CDR1 is SGHNT and CDR2 is YYREEE (reference sequence). CDR3 DNA: TGTGCCAGCAGCTTGGCCGGGACAGGGTATCGGAACACTGAAGCTTTCTTT. Protein: CASSLAGTGYRNTEAFF.

Remarks on this clone: The sample carries other DNA sequences with the same CDR3. The rearrangement joins TRBV6-5 to TRBJ2-7, with D perhaps matching TRBD1 (6 bases). The V end was cut by 2 bases, the J end by 3 bases, with 11 bases between. Germline-derived CDR1 and CDR2 are MNHEY and SVGAGI. The CDR3 has 14 amino acids. CDR3 region: CASSYARGSYEQYF. In DNA, the CDR3 is TGTGCCAGCAGTTACGCCAGGGGAAGCTACGAGCAGTACTTC.

This chain joins TRBV5-1 and TRBJ2-7, with 7 positions matching TRBD1. The V segment lost 3 bases and the J segment 2 bases; nucleotides outside the gene matches: 11. The CDR3 has 16 residues. Per germline, CDR1 SGHRS and CDR2 YFSETQ. CDR3 DNA: TGCGCCAGCAGCTCACACAGGGGTTCGGCCCCCTACGAGCAGTACTTC. Encoded protein: CASSSHRGSAPYEQYF.

This clone was detected many times. The rearrangement uses TRBV24-1 and TRBJ2-3; D may be TRBD1 (5 bases). There are 13 residues in the CDR3. The V gene lost 9 bases and the J gene lost 2 bases, with 11 bases spanning the gap. Germline CDR1 and CDR2: KGHDR and SFDVKD. In nucleotides, the CDR3 is TGTGCCACCGATCAGGGATCCACAGATACGCAGTATTTT. Protein product: CATDQGSTDTQYF.

The V and J genes are TRBV4-1 and TRBJ2-5; TRBD1 is a possible D gene (6 bases). CDR1 MGHRA and CDR2 YSYEKL come from the germline V gene. The CDR3 contains 14 residues. The germline V and J ends were trimmed by 4 bases and 2 bases, with 11 bases remaining between them. CDR3 amino acids: CASSLRDTQETQYF. The CDR3 DNA is TGCGCCAGCAGCCTCCGGGACACACAAGAGACCCAGTACTTC.

The chain recombines TRBV9 with TRBJ2-7; 9 positions match TRBD1. The CDR3 extends over 16 amino acids. Germline trimming cut 0 bases from V and 4 bases from J; bases unmatched to any gene: 8. The V gene's germline CDR1 is SGDLS and CDR2 YYNGEE. The CDR3 loop is CASSVGTGQGLYEQYF. The DNA of the CDR3 is TGTGCCAGCAGCGTAGGCACGGGACAGGGACTTTACGAGCAGTACTTC.

The chain combines TRBV15 with TRBJ2-1, with 11 positions matching TRBD2. The CDR3 extends over 16 amino acids. The V and J ends lost 3 bases and 3 bases, in that order; junction bases with no gene match: 4. In germline, CDR1 is LNHNV, CDR2 YYDKDF (reference sequence). The CDR3 loop is CATSRASGGFYNEQFF. The CDR3, as DNA: TGTGCCACCAGCAGGGCTAGCGGGGGGTTCTACAATGAGCAGTTCTTC.

This clone was counted only a few times. The gene calls are TRBV11-2 and TRBJ2-7; D gene unclear. The CDR3 length is 17 residues. Germline values: CDR1 SGHAT, CDR2 FQNNGV. Trimming removed 3 bases from V and 3 bases from J, with 21 bases in between. This CDR3 reads CASSFRIGSGRYYEQYF. The CDR3 DNA reads as TGTGCCAGCAGCTTCAGGATCGGATCAGGCAGATACTACGAGCAGTACTTC.

This sequence joins TRBV6-5 and TRBJ1-1; unclear D gene. Trimming took off 2 bases at V and 1 base at J, with 8 bases between the two ends. Germline lookup yields CDR1 MNHEY and CDR2 SVGAGI. The CDR3 has 14 residues. CDR3 sequence reads: CASSYGVRNTEAFF. In DNA form, the CDR3 reads TGTGCCAGCAGTTACGGAGTACGGAACACTGAAGCTTTCTTT.

The J gene is TRBJ1-1, the V gene TRBV19; 7 bases are a match to TRBD1. The ends lost 4 bases at V and 1 base at J; junction bases unmatched: 6. CDR3 length: 15 residues. Germline V gene data show CDR1 as LNHDA and CDR2 as SQIVND (reference sequence). CDR3 residues: CASSTGQVGNTEAFF. The CDR3 DNA reads as TGTGCCAGTAGTACCGGACAGGTGGGGAACACTGAAGCTTTCTTT.